These 4 T cell receptor beta chains were all obtained from the same sample, sequenced in a study of cytomegalovirus exposure and HLA in healthy donors. Clones were read by immunoSEQ multiplex PCR, and TCRdb kept only the in-frame ones, dropping some. Counted here are over 150,000 clones, about 80% occurring once; the ten biggest clones make up approximately 2.9%. The material sequenced was PBMCs. The receptors originated from a woman aged 18-29 years in good health and CMV-seropositive.

The chain joins TRBV2 to TRBJ2-7, with 10 positions matching TRBD2. The CDR3 is 15 residues long. Germline V CDR1 and CDR2: SNHLY, FYNNEI. Losses at the gene ends were 5 bases for V and 2 bases for J; bases not matched to a gene: 6. CDR3 DNA sequence: TGTGCCAGCAGTCTAGCGGGGGCCTCCACCTACGAGCAGTACTTC. Translating it yields CASSLAGASTYEQYF.

This chain links TRBV6-5 with TRBJ1-2; 8 bases match TRBD1. CDR1 is MNHEY, CDR2 SVGAGI, per germline. Germline trimming cut 6 bases from V and 3 bases from J; bases unmatched to any gene: 6. The CDR3 is 14 amino acids. The DNA for the CDR3 is TGTGCCAGCAGATTCGACAGGGGAGACTATGGCTACACCTTC. As protein: CASRFDRGDYGYTF.

This rearrangement joins TRBV5-4 to TRBJ1-1; D gene unclear. The CDR3 runs 13 residues. Germline V lookup: CDR1 SGHNT, CDR2 YYREEE (reference sequence). The ends were cut back, 5 bases at V and 0 bases at J, with 8 bases in the middle. This chain's CDR3 is CASRPGLNTEAFF. The CDR3 DNA sequence: TGTGCCAGCAGGCCGGGATTGAACACTGAAGCTTTCTTT.

The chain couples TRBV5-6 to TRBJ2-5, with 11 bases fitting TRBD2. The CDR3 is 14 amino acids. V shed 4 bases, J shed 8 bases, and the junction held 7 bases outside the gene matches. Germline CDR1 SGHDT, CDR2 YYEEEE. The CDR3 sequence: CASSTLAGVGTQYF. In nucleotides, the CDR3 is TGTGCCAGCAGCACACTAGCGGGGGTGGGTACCCAGTACTTC.